These 20 T cell receptor beta chains originate from one sample sequenced in a study of blood T cell repertoires in COVID-19. Libraries were prepared by immunoSEQ multiplex PCR; TCRdb keeps only in-frame clonotypes and omits some of them. The top ten clones hold 9.5% to 13% of a sample with 90,000 to 150,000 clones, 85% of them seen once. The sample was peripheral blood. These receptors came from a man older than 75 with acute or convalescent COVID-19.

This chain joins TRBV5-1 and TRBJ2-7; tentative D call: TRBD2 (5 bases). The length of the CDR3 is 13 residues. V was cut by 8 bases and J by 5 bases, with 17 bases left in between. Looked up from germline, CDR1 is SGHRS and CDR2 is YFSETQ. CDR3 sequence reads: CARTPQPRDEQYF. Here the CDR3 DNA reads TGCGCCAGGACGCCACAGCCGAGGGACGAGCAGTACTTC.

This clone has just a few counts. The chain combines TRBV5-4 with TRBJ1-4; the match to TRBD1 covers 9 bases. Germline V lookup: CDR1 SGHNT, CDR2 YYREEE (reference sequence). V dropped 3 bases and J dropped 2; count of bases not matched to a gene: 5. The CDR3 sequence is 16 residues long. The CDR3 protein is CASSSRQGGTNEKLFF. The CDR3 coding sequence is TGTGCCAGCAGCTCAAGACAGGGGGGGACTAATGAAAAACTGTTTTTT.

This clone was found a few times. V and J are TRBV6-6 and TRBJ1-1; D remains ambiguous. Trimming shortened V by 8 bases and J by 0 bases, and 16 bases separated the two germline ends. CDR1 and CDR2 (germline): MNHNY, SVGAGI (reference sequence). This CDR3 spans 15 amino acids. DNA for the CDR3: TGTGCCAGCCGTCTTCCGGGAACCCTGAACACTGAAGCTTTCTTT. Its protein is CASRLPGTLNTEAFF.

This CDR3 reads CATSDFPAGGGNEQFF. CDR3 nucleotide sequence: TGTGCCACCAGTGATTTTCCAGCGGGAGGAGGAAATGAGCAGTTCTTC. V and J are TRBV24-1 and TRBJ2-1; 9 bases line up with TRBD2. The V and J ends lost 1 base and 7 bases, in that order; junction bases with no gene match: 7. CDR1 and CDR2 from the germline V gene are KGHDR and SFDVKD. This CDR3 contains 16 residues.

The V and J genes are TRBV5-1 and TRBJ1-5, with TRBD1 as a possible D gene (5 bases). This CDR3 contains 15 residues. V dropped 1 base and J dropped 5 bases, with 13 bases sitting between them. Germline CDR1 and CDR2: SGHRS and YFSETQ. The CDR3 here is CASSLWSGRDQPQHF. CDR3 coding DNA: TGCGCCAGCAGCTTGTGGTCAGGGAGGGATCAGCCCCAGCATTTT. Based on the CDR3 plus reference TRBV5-1 and TRBJ1-5, the full variable domain is KAGVTQTPRYLIKTRGQQVTLSCSPISGHRSVSWYQQTPGQGLQFLFEYFSETQRNKGNFPGRFSGRQFSNSRSEMNVSTLELGDSALYLCASSLWSGRDQPQHFGDGTRLSIL.

The chain uses TRBV6-5 and TRBJ1-5, with a possible D match to TRBD1 (5 bases). The germline V gene has CDR1 MNHEY and CDR2 SVGAGI. V gave up 5 bases and J gave up 6 bases, with 17 bases separating them. The CDR3 runs to 15 residues. The CDR3 nucleotides read TGTGCCAGCAGTCGCGTCCAGGGAAACGGTCAGCCCCAGCATTTT. Translated, it gives CASSRVQGNGQPQHF.

The chain carries TRBV19 and TRBJ2-2; D possibly corresponds to TRBD2 (6 bases). This CDR3 spans 14 amino acids. Per germline, CDR1 LNHDA and CDR2 SQIVND (reference sequence). Trimming left V 5 bases short and J 3 bases short, with 10 bases between. CDR3 protein: CASSPGTYTGELFF. In DNA form, the CDR3 reads TGTGCCAGTAGTCCTGGGACTTACACCGGGGAGCTGTTTTTT.

The rearrangement links TRBV24-1 to TRBJ2-6; 12 nucleotides align to TRBD1. Germline loops: CDR1 KGHDR, CDR2 SFDVKD. The CDR3 covers 19 residues. After removal of 5 bases from V and 1 base from J, the junction contained 8 bases not matched to a gene. The CDR3 DNA sequence: TGTGCCACCAGTGCCGGGGACAGGGGGCGCAGATCTGGGGCCAACGTCCTGACTTTC. It yields the protein CATSAGDRGRRSGANVLTF.

This chain links TRBV19 with TRBJ2-1; possibly TRBD1 for D (6 bases). The V end lost 4 bases, the J end lost 2 bases, and 9 bases lay between the germline ends. The CDR3 has 14 residues. CDR1 is LNHDA and CDR2 is SQIVND in the germline V gene (reference sequence). The CDR3 nucleotides are TGTGCCAGTAGTACTTGGACAGCCTACAATGAGCAGTTCTTC. It is translated as CASSTWTAYNEQFF.

This chain connects TRBV9 to TRBJ2-1; 7 bases agree with TRBD2. Germline-derived CDR1 and CDR2 are SGDLS and YYNGEE. V lost 0 bases and J lost 0; bases outside the gene matches: 0. The CDR3 length is 15 residues. CDR3: CASSVAGGSYNEQFF. CDR3 sequence (DNA): TGTGCCAGCAGCGTAGCGGGGGGCTCCTACAATGAGCAGTTCTTC.

The chain is built from TRBV9 and TRBJ2-7; D possibly corresponds to TRBD2 (6 bases). Germline V gene lookup returns CDR1 SGDLS and CDR2 YYNGEE. Trimming removed 0 bases from V and 3 bases from J, with 13 bases in between. This CDR3 is 15 amino acids long. This chain's CDR3 is CASSVAPTGDYEQYF. For the CDR3, the DNA is TGTGCCAGCAGCGTAGCCCCGACGGGGGACTACGAGCAGTACTTC.

The genes are TRBV6-5 and TRBJ1-5; the D is unclear. The V gene's germline CDR1 is MNHEY and CDR2 SVGAGI. Trimming left V 8 bases short and J 4 bases short, with 12 bases between. The CDR3 is 13 amino acids. The CDR3 DNA reads TGTGCCAGCGAGGGCAGCACAAATCAGCCCCAGCATTTT. Protein: CASEGSTNQPQHF.

The chain recombines TRBV29-1 with TRBJ2-5; 9 bases fit TRBD1. CDR1 SQVTM and CDR2 ANQGSEA come from the germline V gene. This CDR3 region has 11 residues. V gave up 6 bases and J gave up 5 bases; unmatched junction bases: 1. In DNA, the CDR3 is TGCAGCGTCGGGACAGGGGAGACCCAGTACTTC. This encodes CSVGTGETQYF.

J is TRBJ2-1 and V is TRBV4-3; 9 bases match TRBD1. The V gene end was trimmed by 4 bases and the J gene end by 9 bases; junction bases not matched to a gene: 10. The germline gives CDR1 LGHNA, CDR2 YSLEER. This CDR3 is 15 amino acids long. CDR3 amino acids: CASSPGDREWGEQFF. The CDR3 bases are TGCGCCAGCAGCCCTGGGGACAGGGAGTGGGGTGAGCAGTTCTTC.

The chain couples TRBV4-2 to TRBJ2-3, with D maybe TRBD1 (6 bases). In germline, CDR1 is LGHNA, CDR2 YNFKEQ. CDR3 size: 14 residues. With 1 base removed from V and 4 bases from J, the gap between germline ends came to 9 bases. CDR3 bases: TGTGCCAGCAGCCAAGGGAAGGGGGCAGATACGCAGTATTTT. It translates to CASSQGKGADTQYF.

The rearrangement links TRBV5-1 to TRBJ1-3; D is possibly TRBD1 (6 bases). CDR3 length: 14 amino acids. Trimming took 4 bases from V and 2 from J, leaving 10 bases between them. Germline CDR1 SGHRS, CDR2 YFSETQ. The CDR3 DNA reads TGCGCCAGCAGCCTGACAGGTGCTGGAAACACCATATATTTT. Translation: CASSLTGAGNTIYF.

This chain links TRBV11-1 with TRBJ1-1; D may be TRBD1 (5 bases). Trimming took off 6 bases at V and 4 bases at J, with 18 bases between the two ends. This CDR3 is 15 amino acids long. The germline V gene has CDR1 SGHAT and CDR2 FQDESV (reference sequence). The CDR3 here is CASSFSQGIGTEAFF. The CDR3 bases are TGTGCCAGCAGTTTCTCGCAGGGTATCGGCACTGAAGCTTTCTTT.

This clone occurred once. This chain links TRBV19 with TRBJ2-7; 10 nucleotides line up with TRBD2. Per the germline V gene, CDR1 is LNHDA and CDR2 is SQIVND (reference sequence). The CDR3 spans 14 residues. J gave up 7 bases and V 3 bases, and 6 bases lay outside the gene matches. The CDR3 sequence: CASSILAGVSEQYF. As DNA, the CDR3 is TGTGCCAGTAGTATTCTAGCGGGAGTATCTGAGCAGTACTTC.

The chain links TRBV4-1 to TRBJ2-7; TRBD1 is a possible D gene (6 bases). CDR3 length: 16 residues. Trimming stripped 6 bases from V and 3 bases from J, with 21 bases between. Per the germline V gene, CDR1 is MGHRA and CDR2 is YSYEKL. DNA for the CDR3: TGCGCCAGCAGTCCCCCCCGGGCAGGGGCGGGCTACGAGCAGTACTTC. This sequence encodes CASSPPRAGAGYEQYF.

This clone was seen once. The gene calls are TRBV7-8 and TRBJ1-1; D not certain. The ends were cut back, 0 bases at V and 6 bases at J, with 11 bases in the middle. The CDR3 sequence is 14 residues long. Germline assignment: CDR1 SGHVS and CDR2 FQNEAQ. For the CDR3, the DNA is TGTGCCAGCAGCTTAGCCGGGGTGAGGCCTGAAGCTTTCTTT. It encodes CASSLAGVRPEAFF.